This is a list of T cell receptor beta chains from one sample in a study of regulatory T cells in long-lasting Graves disease. TCRdb re-analysed the multiplex PCR reads in MiXCR, keeping a single row per CDR3 protein. Among over 300,000 distinct CDR3 sequences, about 18% were seen once, and the ten largest hold less than 30%. The sample consisted of peripheral blood mononuclear cells (PBMCs), taken when the disease was refractory, from a patient treated with antithyroid drugs. These receptor sequences come from a female donor with Graves disease. Both conserved end residues are part of each CDR3. A D gene is named only where the DNA matches it firmly. Some rows have no size entry. The others give once, few or many, or a class for an expanded clone.

d_call	v_call	clone_size	cdr3_length	j_call	cdr3_nt	cdr3_aa
TRBD2	TRBV7-9	few	18	TRBJ2-7	TGTGCCAGCACCGCCGGAGCTAGCGGGAGTAGGTATCACTACGAGCAGTACTTC	CASTAGASGSRYHYEQYF
-	TRBV30	many	14	TRBJ2-2	TGTGCCTGGAGTTCGGGGGCAGCCACCGGGGAGCTGTTTTTT	CAWSSGAATGELFF
TRBD2	TRBV20-1	-	17	TRBJ2-3	TGCAGTGCTAGCGGGGGGGCCGCGAAGCGTAGCACAGATACGCAGTATTTT	CSASGGAAKRSTDTQYF
-	TRBV3-1	few	15	TRBJ1-1	TGTGCCAGCAGCCAAGGGGGGAACAGGAACACTGAAGCTTTCTTT	CASSQGGNRNTEAFF
-	TRBV28	few	17	TRBJ2-7	TGTGCCAGCAGTTCCTACTTAGTCAGGGGTATTAATTACGAGCAGTACTTC	CASSSYLVRGINYEQYF
-	TRBV4-1	few	15	TRBJ2-7	TGCGCCAGCAGCCAAGAAGACTACTTTAGCTACGAGCAGTACTTC	CASSQEDYFSYEQYF
TRBD1	TRBV27	many	14	TRBJ1-2	TGTGCCAGCAGTTTATTGGGGACAGGGTTTGGCTACACCTTC	CASSLLGTGFGYTF
TRBD2	TRBV7-8	-	15	TRBJ2-1	TGTGCCAGCAGCTTATCGTCTAGCGGGAGGGACCAGCAGTTCTTC	CASSLSSSGRDQQFF
-	TRBV19	-	15	TRBJ2-5	TGTGCCAGTAGTTCCTATACAGGGCCCCAAGAGACCCAGTACTTC	CASSSYTGPQETQYF
-	TRBV4-1	-	20	TRBJ2-7	TGCGCCAGCAGCCTGCCTTGGTCGGGGAGCGCGAGGGTAGGGACCTACGAGCAGTACTTC	CASSLPWSGSARVGTYEQYF
-	TRBV6-1	many	14	TRBJ1-1	TGTGCCACCCAGGACCCGGGGTGGACCACTGAAGCTTTCTTT	CATQDPGWTTEAFF
-	TRBV11-2	few	15	TRBJ2-1	TGTGCCAGCAGCTTAGAGAGGGCGGGATTCAATGAGCAGTTCTTC	CASSLERAGFNEQFF
TRBD1	TRBV5-1	many	15	TRBJ2-7	TGCGCCAGCAGCCCGAAGGACAGGAAAACCTACGAGCAGTACTTC	CASSPKDRKTYEQYF
-	TRBV5-1	once	17	TRBJ1-2	TGCGCCAGCAGCCCCCCTAGGGACGGGGGTTTTAACTATGGCTACACCTTC	CASSPPRDGGFNYGYTF
-	TRBV7-3	-	13	TRBJ1-5	TGTGCCAGCAGCAGACGGGTCACAGAACCCCAGCATTTT	CASSRRVTEPQHF
-	TRBV11-2	many	15	TRBJ1-1	TGTGCCAGCAGCTTAGTTTTCCAGGTGAACACTGAAGCTTTCTTT	CASSLVFQVNTEAFF
TRBD2	TRBV2	many	22	TRBJ2-5	TGTGCCAGCAAATTGGTCCGGCGGCCGGGGACTAGCGGGAGGGCCACTAAAGAGACCCAGTACTTC	CASKLVRRPGTSGRATKETQYF
TRBD2	TRBV2	-	16	TRBJ2-2	TGTGCCAGCAGCTTAGCTCAGGCGGGGGTAACCGGGGAGCTGTTTTTT	CASSLAQAGVTGELFF
-	TRBV30	many	14	TRBJ1-2	TGTGCCTGGAGTTTAGGGGGATCTAGTGGTGGCTACACCTTC	CAWSLGGSSGGYTF
-	TRBV11-2	few	13	TRBJ2-7	TGTGCCAGCAGCCCGGACGGACCCTACGAGCAGTACTTC	CASSPDGPYEQYF
-	TRBV28	many	11	TRBJ2-7	TGTGCCAGCAGGACCCGGGAAGAGCAGTACTTC	CASRTREEQYF
-	TRBV4-1	-	14	TRBJ2-3	TGCGCCAGCAGCCACGTTAAACCCACAGATACGCAGTATTTT	CASSHVKPTDTQYF
TRBD1	TRBV7-2	few	14	TRBJ2-7	TGTGCCAGCAGCCCATTTGGGACAGTATACGAGCAGTACTTC	CASSPFGTVYEQYF
-	TRBV7-2	few	13	TRBJ2-3	TGTGCCAGCAGCCTAGGGCGGTCAGATACGCAGTATTTT	CASSLGRSDTQYF
TRBD1	TRBV19	-	14	TRBJ1-3	TGTGCCAGTATCCGGACAGGGGCTGGAAACACCATATATTTT	CASIRTGAGNTIYF
TRBD2	TRBV12-3/TRBV12-4	many	13	TRBJ2-5	TGTGCCAGCAGTTTTTCGGGGGGTGGGACCCAGTACTTC	CASSFSGGGTQYF
-	TRBV19	-	16	TRBJ1-5	TGTGCCACCTCCTTTGGGGGACGCGACGGCAATCAGCCCCAGCATTTT	CATSFGGRDGNQPQHF
TRBD2	TRBV13	many	14	TRBJ2-7	TGTGCCAGCAGCCCAAGCGGGAACTCCTACGAGCAGTACTTC	CASSPSGNSYEQYF
-	TRBV12-3/TRBV12-4	many	13	TRBJ1-2	TGTGCCAGCAGGTCTAACGCGGACTATGGCTACACCTTC	CASRSNADYGYTF
-	TRBV19	many	16	TRBJ2-6	TGTGCCAGTAGTCGACGGCTGATCCAGGGGGCCAACGTCCTGACTTTC	CASSRRLIQGANVLTF
TRBD1	TRBV7-9	-	16	TRBJ1-1	TGTGCCAGCAGCTTAGGTACGGGGACAGTGGACACTGAAGCTTTCTTT	CASSLGTGTVDTEAFF
-	TRBV2	many	11	TRBJ1-1	TGTGCCAGCAGTTATTCTACTGAAGCTTTCTTT	CASSYSTEAFF
TRBD2	TRBV29-1	-	15	TRBJ2-1	TGCAGCGTTCGTGGCGGGAGGGCCGAGGTCGATGAGCAGTTCTTC	CSVRGGRAEVDEQFF
-	TRBV19	many	13	TRBJ2-7	TGTGCCAGTAGTTACAGGGCGAACTACGAGCAGTACTTC	CASSYRANYEQYF
-	TRBV7-9	few	11	TRBJ1-1	TGTGCCTTTGTAGTAGGAACTGAAGCTTTCTTT	CAFVVGTEAFF
-	TRBV11-2	many	14	TRBJ2-7	TGTGCCAGCAGCTTAGAAGCACTAGCACACGAGCAGTACTTC	CASSLEALAHEQYF
-	TRBV2	many	17	TRBJ1-5	TGTGCCAGCAGTCGAGCCCCCGAGCAGGAGGCAATTCAGCCCCAGCATTTT	CASSRAPEQEAIQPQHF
-	TRBV6-5	few	15	TRBJ1-1	TGTGCCAGCAGTTACTCGTTCGGGACAAACACTGAAGCTTTCTTT	CASSYSFGTNTEAFF
TRBD1	TRBV20-1	-	11	TRBJ2-5	TGCAGTGCAGGGACAGCCGCGACCCAGTACTTC	CSAGTAATQYF
TRBD1	TRBV7-8	many	14	TRBJ2-5	TGTGCCAGCAGTCGACAGGGGGCCTGGGAGACCCAGTACTTC	CASSRQGAWETQYF
-	TRBV6-1	few	11	TRBJ1-1	TGTGCCAGCAGTCCGGCGGTTGAAGCTTTCTTT	CASSPAVEAFF
-	TRBV6-1	many	14	TRBJ2-7	TGTGCCAGCACCTTAGACACTAGCTCCTACGAGCAGTACTTC	CASTLDTSSYEQYF
-	TRBV6-1	many	11	TRBJ2-7	TGTGCCAGCAGTCCTAAGTACGAGCAGTACTTC	CASSPKYEQYF
-	TRBV5-5	few	15	TRBJ1-1	TGTGCCAGCAGCTTGAACTTGGCAGGCCTCACTGAAGCTTTCTTT	CASSLNLAGLTEAFF
-	TRBV18	-	13	TRBJ1-2	TGTGCCAGCTCACGCGATTACAAGGTTGACTACACCTTC	CASSRDYKVDYTF
-	TRBV29-1	few	13	TRBJ1-6	TGCAGCGTTACCTGGGGGAGCGGTTCACCCCTCCACTTT	CSVTWGSGSPLHF
TRBD2	TRBV19	few	15	TRBJ2-5	TGTGCCAGTAGTATGGGGGAACTAGCGGGGGGGCGCCAGTACTTC	CASSMGELAGGRQYF
TRBD2	TRBV7-9	-	16	TRBJ2-2	TGTGCCAGCCCCCCACCGGGACTAGCGGGGACCGGGGAGCTGTTTTTT	CASPPPGLAGTGELFF
-	TRBV7-9	many	12	TRBJ1-4	TGTGCCAGCAGCGAGGTTAGCACAAAACTGTTTTTT	CASSEVSTKLFF
-	TRBV27	-	12	TRBJ2-7	TGTGCCAGCCCTGGGGAGACGGGCGAGCAGTACTTC	CASPGETGEQYF
-	TRBV29-1	few	14	TRBJ1-3	TGCAGCGTTGTAGAGCAATCCTCTGGAAACACCATATATTTT	CSVVEQSSGNTIYF
-	TRBV29-1	-	15	TRBJ1-6	TGCAGCGTTCGTGACACCGGCTCCTATAATTCACCCCTCCACTTT	CSVRDTGSYNSPLHF
-	TRBV20-1	-	12	TRBJ1-1	TGCAGTGCTAGAGGTAGGACCGTTGAAGCTTTCTTT	CSARGRTVEAFF
-	TRBV28	many	14	TRBJ1-6	TGTGCCAGCAGTTTCGAGACCGAGAATTCACCCCTCCACTTT	CASSFETENSPLHF